These T cell receptor beta chains were read from a single sample in a study of shared clonotypes between healthy human individuals. Clones were sequenced by immunoSEQ multiplex PCR, and TCRdb holds only the in-frame ones, with some missing. The repertoire consists of over 2 million clones, with roughly 94% occurring once and the leading ten covering more than 0.95%. The source material was naive CD8+ T cells sorted from blood. The receptor set was obtained from a man between 18 and 35 years old in good health. CDR3s include the opening cysteine and the closing phenylalanine or tryptophan. D genes are given only for firm matches. Expanded clones are given a class, and other clones once, few, many or no size at all.

TRBD2	TRBV29-1	TRBJ2-5	NA	CSVPTSGEKETQYF	TGCAGCGTCCCGACTAGCGGGGAAAAAGAGACCCAGTACTTC
NA	TRBV15	TRBJ2-2	once	CATRGPNTGELFF	TGTGCCACTCGGGGGCCGAACACCGGGGAGCTGTTTTTT
TRBD2	TRBV4-1	TRBJ2-7	NA	CASSQVEGAGYEQYF	TGCGCCAGCAGCCAAGTGGAGGGAGCGGGGTACGAGCAGTACTTC
NA	TRBV10-3	TRBJ1-1	NA	CAISGGVRTEAFF	TGTGCCATCAGTGGAGGAGTGAGGACTGAAGCTTTCTTT
TRBD1	TRBV2	TRBJ1-5	NA	CASRGQGDQPQHF	TGTGCCAGCAGGGGTCAGGGGGATCAGCCCCAGCATTTT
TRBD1	TRBV4-1	TRBJ2-5	NA	CASSQVQGAQYF	TGCGCCAGCAGCCAAGTTCAGGGGGCCCAGTACTTC
NA	TRBV7-9	TRBJ2-1	NA	CASTLKGSEQFF	TGTGCCAGCACCCTTAAAGGGAGTGAGCAGTTCTTC
TRBD1	TRBV5-8	TRBJ1-1	NA	CASSLGQGATEAFF	TGTGCCAGCAGCTTGGGACAGGGGGCGACTGAAGCTTTCTTT
NA	TRBV27	TRBJ2-5	few	CASSLSGWETQYF	TGTGCCAGCAGTTTATCGGGGTGGGAGACCCAGTACTTC
TRBD1	TRBV18	TRBJ2-3	NA	CASSAGQAGTDTQYF	TGTGCCAGCTCCGCGGGACAGGCCGGCACAGATACGCAGTATTTT
TRBD1	TRBV28	TRBJ1-6	NA	CASSFPGTGGRGNNSPLHF	TGTGCCAGCAGTTTTCCCGGGACAGGGGGCCGGGGGAATAATTCACCCCTCCACTTT
TRBD1	TRBV7-9	TRBJ2-5	NA	CASSLRQGPYQETQYF	TGTGCCAGCAGCTTGAGACAGGGGCCATATCAAGAGACCCAGTACTTC
TRBD2	TRBV19	TRBJ2-1	NA	CASSIVAGVAEQFF	TGTGCCAGTAGTATAGTAGCGGGAGTGGCTGAGCAGTTCTTC
NA	TRBV6-6	TRBJ2-7	NA	CASSPVVSYEQYF	TGTGCCAGCAGCCCGGTTGTCTCCTACGAGCAGTACTTC
TRBD1	TRBV9	TRBJ2-3	NA	CASSGLTGTTDTQYF	TGTGCCAGCAGCGGCCTGACAGGGACCACAGATACGCAGTATTTT
NA	TRBV7-8	TRBJ1-4	NA	CASSLGSGVFEKLFF	TGTGCCAGCAGCTTAGGATCGGGGGTTTTTGAAAAACTGTTTTTT
TRBD1	TRBV4-1	TRBJ1-6	NA	CASSFGQGNSPLHF	TGCGCCAGCAGCTTCGGACAGGGGAACTCACCCCTCCACTTT
NA	TRBV7-9	TRBJ2-2	NA	CASSLPGLAGAGELFF	TGTGCCAGCAGCTTACCGGGCCTTGCGGGCGCCGGGGAGCTGTTTTTT
NA	TRBV7-9	TRBJ1-5	NA	CASSSSTDRGQPQHF	TGTGCCAGCAGCTCCTCGACGGACCGGGGTCAGCCCCAGCATTTT
TRBD2	TRBV7-2	TRBJ2-5	NA	CASSPWTSEETQYF	TGTGCCAGCAGCCCATGGACTAGCGAAGAGACCCAGTACTTC
NA	TRBV27	TRBJ2-1	NA	CASSLWAGRGNEQFF	TGTGCCAGCAGTTTGTGGGCAGGTAGGGGCAATGAGCAGTTCTTC
TRBD1	TRBV7-6	TRBJ2-7	NA	CASSLRSDRGWEQYF	TGTGCCAGCAGCCTCCGCTCGGACAGGGGTTGGGAGCAGTACTTC
TRBD2	TRBV27	TRBJ2-7	few	CASSFGTSYEQYF	TGTGCCAGCAGTTTCGGGACTAGCTACGAGCAGTACTTC
NA	TRBV6-6	TRBJ2-5	NA	CASSYYFVFKTQYF	TGTGCCAGCAGTTACTACTTTGTGTTTAAGACCCAGTACTTC
TRBD2	TRBV4-3	TRBJ2-2	NA	CASSQDYEREGPGELFF	TGCGCCAGCAGCCAAGATTATGAGCGGGAGGGCCCCGGGGAGCTGTTTTTT
TRBD2	TRBV10-1	TRBJ2-3	NA	CASSGHEAGSLTDTQYF	TGCGCCAGCAGTGGGCATGAAGCGGGGTCCCTCACAGATACGCAGTATTTT
TRBD2	TRBV5-8	TRBJ2-3	NA	CASSVAPAGLARDTQYF	TGTGCCAGCAGCGTTGCCCCCGCCGGACTAGCAAGAGATACGCAGTATTTT
NA	TRBV5-6	TRBJ2-7	NA	CASSVPDSNEQYF	TGTGCCAGCAGCGTCCCGGACTCCAACGAGCAGTACTTC
NA	TRBV4-2	TRBJ1-2	NA	CASSQEEGQTGESNYGYTF	TGTGCCAGCAGCCAAGAAGAGGGGCAGACAGGAGAAAGTAACTATGGCTACACCTTC
NA	TRBV5-4	TRBJ1-2	NA	CASSAISGDYGYTF	TGTGCCAGCAGCGCAATTTCAGGGGACTATGGCTACACCTTC
TRBD2	TRBV13	TRBJ2-2	once	CASSPSGGRATGELFF	TGTGCCAGCAGCCCCTCCGGCGGGAGGGCCACCGGGGAGCTGTTTTTT
TRBD2	TRBV13	TRBJ2-3	NA	CASSLTLSEREGTDTQYF	TGTGCCAGCAGCTTAACACTAAGCGAGCGGGAGGGCACAGATACGCAGTATTTT
NA	TRBV5-1	TRBJ2-3	NA	CASGLLSDTQYF	TGCGCCAGCGGTCTTCTATCGGATACGCAGTATTTT
NA	TRBV7-6	TRBJ1-5	once	CASSLTDGSNQPQHF	TGTGCCAGCAGCCTTACCGACGGGAGCAATCAGCCCCAGCATTTT
TRBD2	TRBV4-1	TRBJ2-7	NA	CASSQDVASGTYEQYF	TGCGCCAGCAGCCAAGATGTCGCTAGCGGGACCTACGAGCAGTACTTC
NA	TRBV27	TRBJ2-2	NA	CASSLVGTHTGELFF	TGTGCCAGCAGTTTGGTCGGGACTCACACCGGGGAGCTGTTTTTT
NA	TRBV6-6	TRBJ1-1	NA	CALQVNTEAFF	TGTGCCTTGCAGGTGAACACTGAAGCTTTCTTT
TRBD1	TRBV9	TRBJ1-1	NA	CASSVGTGDGTEAFF	TGTGCCAGCAGCGTCGGGACAGGGGACGGCACTGAAGCTTTCTTT
TRBD1	TRBV9	TRBJ2-5	NA	CASIRRLGTGLWETQYF	TGTGCCAGCATCAGAAGGCTGGGGACAGGCTTATGGGAGACCCAGTACTTC
NA	TRBV4-1	TRBJ1-2	NA	CASSQEQITLPYGYTF	TGCGCCAGCAGCCAAGAGCAGATCACCCTGCCATATGGCTACACCTTC
NA	TRBV19	TRBJ2-1	NA	CASSEDLYEQFF	TGTGCCAGTAGTGAGGACTTGTATGAGCAGTTCTTC
NA	TRBV7-9	TRBJ1-3	NA	CASSSPGGNTIYF	TGTGCCAGCAGCTCCCCGGGGGGAAACACCATATATTTT
TRBD2	TRBV10-1	TRBJ2-7	NA	CASSASKLAGGIHEQYF	TGCGCCAGCAGTGCATCTAAACTAGCGGGGGGGATCCACGAGCAGTACTTC
NA	TRBV10-3	TRBJ2-3	NA	CAVTTDIGTQYF	TGTGCCGTTACCACGGACATAGGTACGCAGTATTTT
NA	TRBV30	TRBJ1-5	NA	CAWSPGTSSNQPQHF	TGTGCCTGGAGTCCAGGGACAAGTAGCAATCAGCCCCAGCATTTT
NA	TRBV30	TRBJ1-1	NA	CAWIHAKSEAFF	TGTGCCTGGATCCATGCCAAATCAGAAGCTTTCTTT
NA	TRBV9	TRBJ2-3	NA	CASSVDWTWADTQYF	TGTGCCAGCAGCGTAGACTGGACGTGGGCAGATACGCAGTATTTT
NA	TRBV9	TRBJ2-1	NA	CASSADSTYNEQFF	TGTGCCAGCAGCGCGGACTCAACCTACAATGAGCAGTTCTTC
TRBD2	TRBV2	TRBJ2-3	NA	CASRPTSGLTDTQYF	TGTGCCAGCAGGCCGACTAGCGGGCTCACAGATACGCAGTATTTT
NA	TRBV11-2	TRBJ2-1	NA	CASSLGYYRELGWNEQFF	TGTGCCAGCAGCTTAGGCTATTATAGGGAGTTGGGTTGGAATGAGCAGTTCTTC
NA	TRBV28	TRBJ2-2	once	CASFGVRGELFF	TGTGCCAGCTTTGGGGTGCGGGGGGAGCTGTTTTTT
NA	TRBV13	TRBJ1-4	NA	CASSWGGTNEKLFF	TGTGCCAGCAGTTGGGGGGGTACGAATGAAAAACTGTTTTTT
NA	TRBV7-6	TRBJ2-2	NA	CASSLDGLNTGELFF	TGTGCCAGCAGCTTAGATGGACTAAACACCGGGGAGCTGTTTTTT
NA	TRBV10-3	TRBJ1-2	NA	CAISQDSPGYTF	TGTGCCATCAGTCAAGACAGTCCAGGCTACACCTTC